This TCR beta chain was sequenced in a study of CD8 T cells in ankylosing spondylitis. Overall study results and limits: Some of the motif variants had earlier been found in reactive arthritis patients' fluid and blood. Several highly homologous variants formed a TCR beta motif that appeared characteristic of ankylosing spondylitis blood.

Notes on this clonotype: The antigen is not known.

Libraries for TCR beta were made by quantitative 5'-RACE with molecular barcodes. TCRdb re-derived calls from the 5' RACE reads in MiXCR, one entry per CDR3 protein. Of 800,000 to 900,000 distinct CDR3 sequences listed, roughly 12% were seen once; the top ten hold approximately 0.46%. Between the trimmed V and J ends, which lost 6 bases and 6 bases, there was a span of 21 bases. Germline CDR1 reads MDHEN; CDR2 reads SYDVKM. The length of the CDR3 is 16 residues. This chain joins TRBV28 and TRBJ2-1; the D gene is possibly TRBD2 (5 bases). The TCR sequence derives from a male donor with ankylosing spondylitis. The sample consisted of blood, either unsorted or a sorted T cell fraction (not recorded which). CDR3 bases: TGTGCCAGCAGCCCCACGTTGCGGAGTCGGGGCAATGAGCAGTTCTTC. It yields the protein CASSPTLRSRGNEQFF.